This TCR beta chain was retrieved from a study of post-analysis software for immune sequencing data (dated by TCRdb to the mid-2010s). For context, the study as a whole: Disease courses on record covered relapsing-remitting, secondary progressive and progressive-relapsing multiple sclerosis, though some patients had no subtype annotation. The patient repertoires were compared against fewer than twelve previously published healthy control repertoires obtained from donors aged 6 to 25 years. A subset of samples was prepared in parallel using single-end sample barcoding, then pooled and co-amplified after Illumina adapter ligation.

Library method: PCR. The sample was run on an Illumina HiSeq 2500. Unique molecular identifiers were incorporated into TCR beta cDNA libraries to reduce PCR and sequencing biases. Some 500,000 cDNA molecules were obtained for every 1 to 10 million input T cells, so each molecule roughly corresponded to one T cell. The same protocol used for the earlier healthy control dataset was applied to prepare and sequence the patient libraries. Within a given batch, samples were prepared together, multiplexed and sequenced on the same HiSeq lane. The source study handled its data this way. MIGEC handled the raw barcoded reads, throwing out single-read molecular identifier groups before consensus assembly and CDR3 extraction. Clonotype tables were post-analysed with VDJtools, normalizing diversity by down-sampling all datasets to the smallest sample size. Repertoire overlap clustering matched CDR3 amino acid but not nucleotide sequences to correct batch-related cross-sample contamination. Clones were called with MiXCR by TCRdb after fastp trimmed the public reads at Q25, and only in-frame beta chains were retained. Every CDR3 protein is listed once, alongside the most common genes and DNA of its rows. Clone size and V and J calls follow TCRdb, not the original study. This sample has about 810,000 distinct CDR3 sequences in its table, and about 53% of those were observed once. Around 4.5% of the sample is in the top ten clones.

Relative to germline, V is missing 0 bases and J is missing 5 bases, with 5 bases of the junction outside any gene match. Reading from cysteine to phenylalanine, the CDR3 counts 15 amino acids. The entry retains the CDR3 DNA only, 45 bases that are in frame from base 1. CDR1 SGHRS and CDR2 YFSETQ were looked up in the germline V gene. Summary of the overall study and its limitations: The control group was slightly older than the multiple sclerosis patient group. Patients showed significantly higher frequencies than controls for a handful of TRBV segments, among them TRBV5-6, TRBV5-1 and TRBV20-1. When samples were clustered directly using the F measure, samples prepared in the same batch co-clustered strongly, which prompted a batch-effect correction. Normalized Chao1 diversity was significantly lower in multiple sclerosis patients than controls, suggesting substantial peripheral T-cell clonal expansion.

Details on this clonotype: Which antigen it targets is not known. No much larger clone exists at a distance of one base, and base qualities are not known.

To demonstrate the VDJtools post-analysis software, TCR beta repertoires were profiled from the peripheral blood of 10 to 15 young patients with multiple sclerosis. Multiple sclerosis patients were children and adolescents aged about 6 to 17 years. The sequence is built from TRBV5-1 and TRBJ2-3; 8 central nucleotides agree with TRBD1. This receptor was obtained from a girl under 18 with multiple sclerosis. Source material: blood. The CDR3 protein is CASSLGRGQGDTQYF. In nucleotides, the sequence is TGCGCCAGCAGCTTGGGCAGGGGGCAGGGAGATACGCAGTATTTT.